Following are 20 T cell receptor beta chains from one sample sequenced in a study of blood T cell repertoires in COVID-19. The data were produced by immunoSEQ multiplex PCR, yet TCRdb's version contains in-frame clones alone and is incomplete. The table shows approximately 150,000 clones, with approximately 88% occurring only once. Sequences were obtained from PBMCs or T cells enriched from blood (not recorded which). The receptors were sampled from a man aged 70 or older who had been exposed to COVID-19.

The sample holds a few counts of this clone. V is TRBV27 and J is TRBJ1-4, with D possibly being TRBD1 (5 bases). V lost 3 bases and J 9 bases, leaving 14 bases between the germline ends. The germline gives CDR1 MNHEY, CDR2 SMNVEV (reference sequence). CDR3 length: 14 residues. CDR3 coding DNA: TGTGCCAGCAGTTTGGGCGGGGGGGTGCAAAAACTGTTTTTT. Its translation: CASSLGGGVQKLFF.

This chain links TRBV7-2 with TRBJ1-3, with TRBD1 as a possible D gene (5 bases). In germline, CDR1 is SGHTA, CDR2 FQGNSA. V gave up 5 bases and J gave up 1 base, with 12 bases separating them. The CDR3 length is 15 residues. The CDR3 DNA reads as TGTGCCAGCAGCCCGGACGGGACTTCTGGAAACACCATATATTTT. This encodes CASSPDGTSGNTIYF.

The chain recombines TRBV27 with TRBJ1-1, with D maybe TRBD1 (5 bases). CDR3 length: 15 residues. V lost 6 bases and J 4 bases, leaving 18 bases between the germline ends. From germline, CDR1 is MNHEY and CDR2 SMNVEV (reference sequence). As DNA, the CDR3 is TGTGCCAGCAGCCCGGTCGGGGGAGAGGGCACTGAAGCTTTCTTT. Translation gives CASSPVGGEGTEAFF.

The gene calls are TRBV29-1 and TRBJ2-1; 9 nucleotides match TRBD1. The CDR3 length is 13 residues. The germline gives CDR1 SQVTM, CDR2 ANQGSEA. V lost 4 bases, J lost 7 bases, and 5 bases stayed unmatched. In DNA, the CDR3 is TGCAGCGTTGTTTGGGGGACAGGGAATGAGCAGTTCTTC. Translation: CSVVWGTGNEQFF.

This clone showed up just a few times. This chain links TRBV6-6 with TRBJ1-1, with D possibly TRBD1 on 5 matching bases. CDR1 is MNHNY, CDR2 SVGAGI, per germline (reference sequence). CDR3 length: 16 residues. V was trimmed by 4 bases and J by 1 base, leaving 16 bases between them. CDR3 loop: CASSWGSGAKNTEAFF. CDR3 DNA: TGTGCCAGCAGTTGGGGCAGCGGGGCTAAGAACACTGAAGCTTTCTTT.

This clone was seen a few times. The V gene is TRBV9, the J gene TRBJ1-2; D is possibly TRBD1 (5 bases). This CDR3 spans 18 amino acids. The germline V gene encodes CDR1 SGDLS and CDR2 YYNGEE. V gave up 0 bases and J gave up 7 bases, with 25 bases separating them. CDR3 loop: CASSVDAGVGLVGRGYTF. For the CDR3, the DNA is TGTGCCAGCAGCGTAGACGCGGGGGTCGGGCTGGTTGGTCGTGGCTACACCTTC.

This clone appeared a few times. In DNA, the CDR3 is TGTGCCAGCAGGCTTTCGGGGAGGGAATCGGGGGCTTTCTTT. Amino acids: CASRLSGRESGAFF. The J gene is TRBJ1-1, the V gene TRBV2; no reliable D call. V was shortened by 6 bases and J by 11 bases, with 22 bases between the two germline ends. The CDR3 has 14 amino acids. Germline CDR1 and CDR2: SNHLY and FYNNEI.

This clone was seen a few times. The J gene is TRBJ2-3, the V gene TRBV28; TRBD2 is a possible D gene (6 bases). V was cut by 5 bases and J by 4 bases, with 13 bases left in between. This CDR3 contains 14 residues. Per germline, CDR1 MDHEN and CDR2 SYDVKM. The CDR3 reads CASSGGTLPDTQYF. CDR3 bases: TGTGCCAGCAGTGGAGGGACTTTACCAGATACGCAGTATTTT.

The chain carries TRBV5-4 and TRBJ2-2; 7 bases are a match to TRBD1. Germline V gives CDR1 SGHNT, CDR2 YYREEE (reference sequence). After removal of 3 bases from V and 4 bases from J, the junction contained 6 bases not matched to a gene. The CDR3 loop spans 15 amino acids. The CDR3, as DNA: TGTGCCAGCAGCTCGGGACAGACCCCCACCGGGGAGCTGTTTTTT. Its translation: CASSSGQTPTGELFF.

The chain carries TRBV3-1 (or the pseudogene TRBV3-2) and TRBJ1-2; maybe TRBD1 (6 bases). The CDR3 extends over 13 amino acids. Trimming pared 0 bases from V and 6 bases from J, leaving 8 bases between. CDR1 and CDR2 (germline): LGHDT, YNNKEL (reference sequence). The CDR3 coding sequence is TGTGCCAGCAGCCAAGATCCAGGGGATGGCTACACCTTC. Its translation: CASSQDPGDGYTF.

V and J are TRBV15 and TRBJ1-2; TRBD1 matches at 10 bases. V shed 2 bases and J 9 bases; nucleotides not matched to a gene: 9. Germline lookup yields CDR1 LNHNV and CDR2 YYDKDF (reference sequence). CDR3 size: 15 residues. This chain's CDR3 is CATSRRRQGAGRYTF. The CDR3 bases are TGTGCCACCAGCAGACGAAGACAGGGGGCTGGTCGCTACACCTTC.

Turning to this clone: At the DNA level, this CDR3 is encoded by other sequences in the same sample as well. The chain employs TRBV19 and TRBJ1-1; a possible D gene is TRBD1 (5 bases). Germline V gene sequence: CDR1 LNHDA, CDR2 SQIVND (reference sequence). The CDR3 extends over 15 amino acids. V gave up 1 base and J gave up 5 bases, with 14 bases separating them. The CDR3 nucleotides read TGTGCCAGTAGTATAGGCGGCACGGGGGGGACTGAAGCTTTCTTT. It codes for CASSIGGTGGTEAFF.

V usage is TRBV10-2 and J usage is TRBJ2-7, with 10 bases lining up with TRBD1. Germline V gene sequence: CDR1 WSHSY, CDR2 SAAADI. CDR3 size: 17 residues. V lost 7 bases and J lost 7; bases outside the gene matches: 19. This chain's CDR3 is CASTQLPGQGPYGEQYF. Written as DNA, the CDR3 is TGCGCCAGCACACAACTCCCGGGACAGGGGCCTTATGGGGAGCAGTACTTC.

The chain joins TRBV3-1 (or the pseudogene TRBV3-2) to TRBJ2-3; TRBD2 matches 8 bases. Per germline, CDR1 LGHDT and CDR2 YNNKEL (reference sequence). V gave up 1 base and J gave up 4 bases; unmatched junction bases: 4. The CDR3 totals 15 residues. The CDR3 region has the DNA TGTGCCAGCAGCCAAGCCGGGACTAGGTCAGATACGCAGTATTTT. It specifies CASSQAGTRSDTQYF.

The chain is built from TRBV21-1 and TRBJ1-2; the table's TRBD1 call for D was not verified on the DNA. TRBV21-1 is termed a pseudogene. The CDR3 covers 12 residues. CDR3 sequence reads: CASSIEDTGYTF. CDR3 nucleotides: TGTGCCAGCAGCATTGAGGACACTGGCTACACCTTC.

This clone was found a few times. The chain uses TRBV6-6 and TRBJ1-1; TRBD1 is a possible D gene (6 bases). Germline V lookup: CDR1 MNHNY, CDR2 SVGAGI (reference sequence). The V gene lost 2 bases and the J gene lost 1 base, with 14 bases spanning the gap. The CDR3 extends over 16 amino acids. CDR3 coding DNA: TGTGCCAGCAGTTACCCGGGGGGCTGGGGGAACACTGAAGCTTTCTTT. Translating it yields CASSYPGGWGNTEAFF.

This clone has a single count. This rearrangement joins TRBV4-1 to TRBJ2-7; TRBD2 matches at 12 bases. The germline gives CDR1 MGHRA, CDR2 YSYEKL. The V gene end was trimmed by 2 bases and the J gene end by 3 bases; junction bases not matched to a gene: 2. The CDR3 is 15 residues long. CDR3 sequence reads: CASSQTSGGNYEQYF. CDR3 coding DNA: TGCGCCAGCAGCCAAACTAGCGGGGGGAACTACGAGCAGTACTTC.

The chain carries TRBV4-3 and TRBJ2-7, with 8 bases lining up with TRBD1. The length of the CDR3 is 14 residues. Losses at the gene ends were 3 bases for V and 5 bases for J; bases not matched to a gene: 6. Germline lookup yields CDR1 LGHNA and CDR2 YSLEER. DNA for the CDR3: TGCGCCAGCAGCCAGGCGGACAGGGAGGACGAGCAGTACTTC. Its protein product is CASSQADREDEQYF.

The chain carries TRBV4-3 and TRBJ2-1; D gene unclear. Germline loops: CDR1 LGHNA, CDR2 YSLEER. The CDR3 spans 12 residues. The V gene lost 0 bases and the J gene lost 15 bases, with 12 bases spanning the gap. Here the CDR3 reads CASSQDKAARFF. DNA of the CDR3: TGCGCCAGCAGCCAAGATAAGGCTGCTAGGTTCTTC.

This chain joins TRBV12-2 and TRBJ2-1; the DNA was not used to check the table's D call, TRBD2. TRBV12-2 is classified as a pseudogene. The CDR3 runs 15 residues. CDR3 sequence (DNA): TGTGCAAGTCGCTTACTGCTAGCGTCTGACAATGAGCAGTTCTTC. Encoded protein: CASRLLLASDNEQFF.